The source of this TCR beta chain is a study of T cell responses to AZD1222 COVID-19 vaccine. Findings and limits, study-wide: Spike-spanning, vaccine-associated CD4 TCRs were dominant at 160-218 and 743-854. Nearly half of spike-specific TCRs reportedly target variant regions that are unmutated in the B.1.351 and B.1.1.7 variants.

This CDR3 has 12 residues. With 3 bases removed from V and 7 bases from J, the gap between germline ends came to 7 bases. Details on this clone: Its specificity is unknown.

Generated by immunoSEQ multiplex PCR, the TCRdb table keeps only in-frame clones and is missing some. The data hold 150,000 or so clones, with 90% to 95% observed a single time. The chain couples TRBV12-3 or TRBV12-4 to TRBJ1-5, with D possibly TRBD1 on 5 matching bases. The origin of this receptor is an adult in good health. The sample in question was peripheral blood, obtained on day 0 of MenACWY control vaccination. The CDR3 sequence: CASSFWGQPQHF. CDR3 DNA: TGTGCCAGCAGTTTTTGGGGGCAGCCCCAGCATTTT.